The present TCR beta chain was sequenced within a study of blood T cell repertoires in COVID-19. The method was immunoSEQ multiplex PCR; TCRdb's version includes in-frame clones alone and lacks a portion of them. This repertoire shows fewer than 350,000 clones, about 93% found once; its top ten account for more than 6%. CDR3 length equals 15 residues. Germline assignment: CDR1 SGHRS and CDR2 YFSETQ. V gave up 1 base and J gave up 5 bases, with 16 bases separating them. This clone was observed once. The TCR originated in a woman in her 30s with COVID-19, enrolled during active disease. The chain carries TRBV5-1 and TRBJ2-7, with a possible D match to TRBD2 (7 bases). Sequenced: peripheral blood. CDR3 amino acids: CASSLRGALSDEQYF. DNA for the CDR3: TGCGCCAGCAGCTTGCGGGGGGCTTTGAGTGACGAGCAGTACTTC.